In this sample, the clone carrying this TCR beta chain turned up once. This record comes from a study of technical replicates of blood from several donors. Data came from immunoSEQ multiplex PCR; TCRdb stores just in-frame clones and leaves some out. This table holds around 100,000 clones, 95% found once. This CDR3 comprises 17 residues. Germline CDR1 is LGHNA and CDR2 is YNFKEQ. V was clipped by 0 bases and J by 4 bases; unmatched bases: 10. The chain employs TRBV4-2 and TRBJ1-1; 8 positions match TRBD1. This clonotype was obtained from a human donor in good health. Sequenced input: T cells isolated from PBMCs. The CDR3 sequence: CASSQEGWTGMITEAFF. The CDR3 DNA follows: TGTGCCAGCAGCCAAGAAGGTTGGACAGGGATGATCACTGAAGCTTTCTTT.